This T cell receptor beta chain emerged from a study of CD8+ T cells in alopecia areata. General study results and limits: While tofacitinib was given, many expanded lesional clones persisted in scalp and blood. The treated group had a single nonresponder, limiting CD8+ expansion-response conclusions. Scalp samples also contribute reads from the resident alphabeta T cells found in normal skin.

Sequencing relied on a cDNA template that was reverse transcribed from extracted RNA. TCRdb keeps only in-frame clones here, not all; method: immunoSEQ multiplex PCR. The profile covers approximately 180,000 clones, with about 61% appearing a single time and 15% to 20% taken by the ten largest. Treatment defined: oral pan-JAK inhibitor, 5-10 mg twice daily. Comment on this clone: The antigen is undetermined.

This CDR3 is built from 15 residues. Per germline, CDR1 GTSNPN and CDR2 SVGIG (reference sequence). V lost 4 bases, J lost 4 bases, and 5 bases stayed unmatched. The receptor was isolated from a human donor with alopecia areata. This chain uses TRBV30 with TRBJ2-6, with 9 positions matching TRBD1. Material: CD4+ T cells sorted from blood, obtained at approximately week 56, from a patient treated with tofacitinib. CDR3 residues: CAWNNRGLGANVLTF. For the CDR3, the DNA is TGTGCCTGGAACAACAGGGGGCTAGGGGCCAACGTCCTGACTTTC.